Below, 10 T cell receptor beta chains from the same sample are listed, as sequenced in a study of control samples from healthy donors and cancer patients. Assay used: immunoSEQ multiplex PCR; TCRdb lists only in-frame clones, some missing. The top ten clones hold roughly 47% of a sample with tens of thousands of clones, less than 85% of them seen once. Sequencing input: blood. Receptor source: a man aged 55 to 70 in good health.

This rearrangement joins TRBV7-9 to TRBJ2-7; the D gene is possibly TRBD2 (7 bases). Looked up from germline, CDR1 is SEHNR and CDR2 is FQNEAQ (reference sequence). V shed 5 bases and J shed 0 bases, with 23 bases lying between them. The CDR3 runs to 18 residues. The CDR3 DNA reads TGTGCCAGCAGCCCCGGGAACCGGGGGGCCCTAAGCTCCTACGAGCAGTACTTC. Amino acid sequence: CASSPGNRGALSSYEQYF.

This clone turned up a few times. V and J are TRBV4-1 and TRBJ2-7; 7 bases fit TRBD1. The CDR3 loop spans 16 amino acids. The germline gives CDR1 MGHRA, CDR2 YSYEKL. The junction had 8 bases not matched to a gene; V was cut back by 1 base and J by 2 bases. CDR3 residues: CASSQGLTGRTYEQYF. The CDR3 DNA reads TGCGCCAGCAGCCAAGGGCTGACAGGGAGAACCTACGAGCAGTACTTC.

The CDR3 DNA reads TGTGCCAGTAGGACAGGCGCTAACTATGGCTACACCTTC. This encodes CASRTGANYGYTF. The chain links TRBV19 to TRBJ1-2; possibly TRBD1 for D (6 bases). The CDR3 spans 13 residues. The V and J ends lost 6 bases and 0 bases respectively, with 8 bases between them. CDR1 and CDR2 from the germline V gene are LNHDA and SQIVND (reference sequence).

A note on this clone: At one end the junction does not follow the germline gene, possibly because of a read error. V usage is TRBV5-8 and J usage is TRBJ1-4, with D tentatively TRBD1 (5 bases). Looked up from germline, CDR1 is SGHTS and CDR2 is YDEGEE. This CDR3 has 12 amino acids. CDR3 amino acids: CASSLFDSLLFF. The CDR3 DNA follows: TGTGCAAGCAGCTTGTTCGACAGTCTACTGTTTTTT.

This rearrangement joins TRBV3-1 (or the pseudogene TRBV3-2) to TRBJ1-6; 7 bases agree with TRBD1. Trimming cost V 3 bases and J 1 base; bases outside gene matches: 9. The germline V gene encodes CDR1 LGHDT and CDR2 YNNKEL (reference sequence). The CDR3 has 18 amino acids. In DNA, the CDR3 is TGTGCCAGCAGCCATGGCCGACAGGGAGGGTCCTATAATTCACCCCTCCACTTT. Its protein is CASSHGRQGGSYNSPLHF.

The rearrangement joins TRBV6-6 to TRBJ1-5; 8 nucleotides align to TRBD1. CDR1 MNHNY and CDR2 SVGAGI come from the germline V gene (reference sequence). This CDR3 is built from 15 residues. The J segment lost 4 bases and the V segment lost 7 bases, leaving 9 bases of the junction unmatched. CDR3 DNA sequence: TGTGCCAGCAAACAAGGACAGGGAGATAATCAGCCCCAGCATTTT. Translation: CASKQGQGDNQPQHF.

V and J are TRBV7-2 and TRBJ2-5; perhaps TRBD1 as D (6 bases). With 5 bases removed from V and 3 bases from J, the gap between germline ends came to 16 bases. The CDR3 is made up of 15 amino acids. CDR1 SGHTA and CDR2 FQGNSA come from the germline V gene. This chain's CDR3 is CASSLAGTKKETQYF. The CDR3 nucleotides read TGTGCCAGCAGCCTCGCCGGGACAAAAAAAGAGACCCAGTACTTC.

V gene TRBV28 combines with J gene TRBJ1-1; 9 bases fit TRBD1. This CDR3 region has 14 residues. Germline CDR1 is MDHEN and CDR2 is SYDVKM. Trimming at V came to 5 bases and at J to 10 bases, leaving 11 bases not matched to a gene. CDR3 sequence (DNA): TGTGCCAGCAGTCCCCTAAACAGGGGGCGCGGAGCTTTCTTT. Translated: CASSPLNRGRGAFF.

The chain uses TRBV18 and TRBJ1-1; D possibly corresponds to TRBD1 (6 bases). Germline V gene lookup returns CDR1 KGHSH and CDR2 LQKENI. V lost 6 bases and J lost 4, with 15 bases in between. This CDR3 contains 14 residues. CDR3 nucleotides: TGTGCCAGCTCGCTACAGGGTAGGGCCACTGAAGCTTTCTTT. The encoded protein is CASSLQGRATEAFF.

The chain joins TRBV4-1 to TRBJ2-1, with 10 bases matching TRBD2. The germline V gene has CDR1 MGHRA and CDR2 YSYEKL. V lost 0 bases, J lost 11 bases, and 7 bases stayed unmatched. The CDR3 totals 15 residues. CDR3 region: CASSQEESSGGQQFF. CDR3 DNA: TGCGCCAGCAGCCAAGAAGAGTCTAGCGGGGGACAGCAGTTCTTC.